The clone carrying this TCR beta chain came up once. The assay was carried out at the deep level. Data came from immunoSEQ multiplex PCR; TCRdb stores just in-frame clones and leaves some out. Of about 1 million clones in the sample, roughly 80% were seen once. This sample is drawn from a study of shared clonotypes between healthy human individuals. V lost 3 bases and J 4 bases, leaving 18 bases between the germline ends. Germline V gives CDR1 MGHRA, CDR2 YSYEKL. The CDR3 spans 16 residues. The sample taken for sequencing was memory CD4+ T cells sorted from blood. Subset reported: CD45RA-negative fraction. This TCR came from a man younger than 30 in good health. The genes are TRBV4-1 and TRBJ1-1; weak D call: TRBD1 (6 bases). The chain's CDR3 is CASSQFGTFIFTEAFF. CDR3 coding DNA: TGCGCCAGCAGCCAGTTTGGGACATTTATATTCACTGAAGCTTTCTTT.